What follows is one TCR beta chain and its context. Primers used in a second PCR of about 7 to 12 cycles were a sample-barcoded 5' primer and a J-beta primer mix. TCRdb ran MiXCR on the 5' RACE reads and lists one entry per CDR3 protein. The table lists under 2 million distinct CDR3 sequences, roughly 32% of them singletons. Germline V gives CDR1 KGHSH, CDR2 LQKENI. Trimming removed 8 bases from V and 5 bases from J; junction bases left unmatched: 7. This CDR3 spans 14 amino acids. The data derive from a study of blood T cells in healthy people across ages. Input material: blood. This clonotype originated in a woman in her twenties or thirties in good health. The genes are TRBV18 and TRBJ1-4, with TRBD1 matching over 8 bases. The CDR3 sequence is CASGKGQANEKLFF. The CDR3 bases are TGTGCCAGCGGGAAGGGACAGGCGAATGAAAAACTGTTTTTT.